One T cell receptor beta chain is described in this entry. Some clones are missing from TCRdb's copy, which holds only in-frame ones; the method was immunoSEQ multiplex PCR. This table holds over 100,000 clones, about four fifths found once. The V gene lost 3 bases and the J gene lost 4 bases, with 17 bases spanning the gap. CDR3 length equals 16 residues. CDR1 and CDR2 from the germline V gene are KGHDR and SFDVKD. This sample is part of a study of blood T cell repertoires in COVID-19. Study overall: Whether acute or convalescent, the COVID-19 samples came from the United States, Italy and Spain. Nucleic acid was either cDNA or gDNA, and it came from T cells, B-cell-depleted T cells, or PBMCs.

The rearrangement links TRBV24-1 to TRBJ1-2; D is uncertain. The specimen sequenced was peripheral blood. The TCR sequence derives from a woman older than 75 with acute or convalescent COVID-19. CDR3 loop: CATSDASGGSSYGYTF. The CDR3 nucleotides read TGTGCCACCAGTGATGCCTCGGGAGGGAGTTCCTATGGCTACACCTTC.